The present T cell receptor (beta chain) was sequenced within a study of blood T cell repertoires in COVID-19. The wider study: Both acute and convalescent COVID-19 samples were obtained from the United States, Italy and Spain.

This clone was observed a single time. Methods used by the authors: Nucleated cell number was recorded as an estimate derived from reference gene primer amplification. The table came from immunoSEQ multiplex PCR; TCRdb's copy has only in-frame clones and leaves some out. The V and J calls and the clone size are those of that table, but D and trimming were determined from the DNA. The table includes some 47,000 clones, over 75% detected once. CDR1 is MDHEN and CDR2 is SYDVKM in the germline V gene. The CDR3 is 16 residues long. The germline V and J ends were trimmed by 4 bases and 3 bases, with 15 bases remaining between them.

This TCR derives from a man aged 65-85 years with acute or convalescent COVID-19. The chain links TRBV28 to TRBJ1-4; D remains unclear. What was sequenced was peripheral blood. Here the CDR3 reads CASSSPSWRANEKLFF. As DNA, the CDR3 is TGTGCCAGCAGTTCTCCCAGTTGGAGGGCTAATGAAAAACTGTTTTTT.